Following are 30 T cell receptor beta chains from one sample sequenced in a study of T cell repertoires in cytomegalovirus infection. TCRdb passed the reads through MiXCR, listing each CDR3 protein once. Seen here are roughly 320,000 distinct CDR3 sequences, 9% to 9.5% observed once, and the top ten hold 3.5% to 4.5%. Sequences were obtained from PBMCs. The receptors were gathered from a human donor in good health (CMV status not recorded). Some clones in this sample may be carry-over from other donors' samples.

For the CDR3, the DNA is TGTGCCAGCAGTTTGCTAGCTCGGGACGAGCAGTACTTC. Protein product: CASSLLARDEQYF. The rearrangement uses TRBV27 and TRBJ2-7; maybe TRBD2 (5 bases). The germline gives CDR1 MNHEY, CDR2 SMNVEV (reference sequence). The V and J ends lost 3 bases and 5 bases respectively, with 11 bases between them. The length of the CDR3 is 13 residues.

This clonotype occurred a few times. The chain has TRBV6-2 or TRBV6-3 and TRBJ2-7; the match to TRBD1 covers 10 bases. Germline V gene sequence: CDR1 MNHEY, CDR2 SVGEGT. The CDR3 extends over 15 amino acids. The trim removed 6 bases at V and 3 bases at J, leaving 8 bases unmatched. CDR3 residues: CASSAPGQGIYEQYF. The CDR3, as DNA: TGTGCCAGCAGCGCTCCGGGACAGGGGATCTACGAGCAGTACTTC.

This clonotype was counted only a few times. The rearrangement joins TRBV12-3 or TRBV12-4 to TRBJ1-2; D is undetermined. The CDR3 has 13 residues. With 2 bases removed from V and 4 bases from J, the gap between germline ends came to 8 bases. For the CDR3, the DNA is TGTGCCAGCAGTTTAAAGGGAATCTATGGCTACACCTTC. This sequence encodes CASSLKGIYGYTF.

This clonotype has more than one count but fewer than ten. The gene calls are TRBV11-2 and TRBJ2-5, with no clear D. This CDR3 is built from 14 residues. V was clipped by 5 bases and J by 5 bases, with 15 bases between them. Per germline, CDR1 SGHAT and CDR2 FQNNGV. The CDR3 bases are TGTGCCAGCAGCGCTGAGACATCTTACGAGACCCAGTACTTC. Translated, it gives CASSAETSYETQYF. Full variable domain (outside the CDR3, taken from reference TRBV11-2 and TRBJ2-5): EAGVAQSPRYKIIEKRQSVAFWCNPISGHATLYWYQQILGQGPKLLIQFQNNGVVDDSQLPKDRFSAERLKGVDSTLKIQPAKLEDSAVYLCASSAETSYETQYFGPGTRLLVL.

The V and J genes are TRBV27 and TRBJ2-3; D remains ambiguous. The ends were cut back, 1 base at V and 10 bases at J, with 12 bases in the middle. Germline V gene data show CDR1 as MNHEY and CDR2 as SMNVEV (reference sequence). This CDR3 contains 13 residues. The chain's CDR3 is CASSLWAGSPQYF. Written as DNA, the CDR3 is TGTGCCAGCAGTTTATGGGCAGGCTCCCCGCAGTATTTT.

At least ten counts were recorded for this clonotype. The J gene is TRBJ2-4, the V gene TRBV7-2, with 7 bases identical to TRBD2. The J segment lost 1 base and the V segment lost 3 bases, leaving 15 bases of the junction unmatched. Germline V gives CDR1 SGHTA, CDR2 FQGNSA. The CDR3 runs 19 residues. The CDR3 protein is CASSFSRVAGLGAKNIQYF. The CDR3 region has the DNA TGTGCCAGCAGCTTCTCTCGGGTAGCGGGTCTAGGGGCCAAAAACATTCAGTACTTC.

This clonotype was detected a few times. The V call is TRBV11-2, the J call TRBJ1-1, with TRBD1 as a possible D gene (5 bases). Trimming took off 1 base at V and 2 bases at J, with 20 bases between the two ends. Germline CDR1 reads SGHAT; CDR2 reads FQNNGV. This CDR3 is 18 amino acids long. The CDR3 DNA follows: TGTGCCAGCAGCTTAGGGGATGGCAGGGTAGGGATAAACACTGAAGCTTTCTTT. This translates into CASSLGDGRVGINTEAFF. The whole variable domain, remainder taken from reference TRBV11-2 and TRBJ1-1, is EAGVAQSPRYKIIEKRQSVAFWCNPISGHATLYWYQQILGQGPKLLIQFQNNGVVDDSQLPKDRFSAERLKGVDSTLKIQPAKLEDSAVYLCASSLGDGRVGINTEAFFGQGTRLTVV.

This clonotype was detected only a few times. CDR3 residues: CASRTGLDFHEQYF. CDR3 coding DNA: TGTGCCAGCCGTACGGGACTAGATTTCCACGAGCAGTACTTC. The chain employs TRBV6-2 or TRBV6-3 and TRBJ2-7; 8 positions agree with TRBD2. Trimming at V came to 8 bases and at J to 5 bases, leaving 11 bases not matched to a gene. Germline V gives CDR1 MNHEY, CDR2 SVGEGT. This CDR3 region has 14 residues.

In the case of this clonotype: A much more abundant neighbour one base away suggests this may be a read error. The rearrangement uses TRBV7-2 and TRBJ2-1, with D perhaps TRBD2 (5 bases). Germline lookup yields CDR1 SGHTA and CDR2 FQGNSA. The CDR3 contains 16 residues. The CDR3 DNA follows: TGTGCCAGCAGCTCCCCGGGATCTAGCTCCTACAATGAGCAGATCTTC. Its protein product is CASSSPGSSSYNEQIF.

A remark on this clonotype: One junction end disagrees with the germline gene, perhaps due to a read error. The CDR3 DNA reads TGTGCCAGCAGCTTAGCCGCCTACGGGCAGTACTTC. Its protein product is CASSLAAYGQYF. The chain links TRBV7-9 to TRBJ2-7; no clear D. CDR3 length: 12 amino acids. The germline V gene has CDR1 SEHNR and CDR2 FQNEAQ (reference sequence).

This clonotype has only a few counts. The gene calls are TRBV29-1 and TRBJ2-5; D is perhaps TRBD2 (6 bases). Germline V gives CDR1 SQVTM, CDR2 ANQGSEA. CDR3 length: 15 amino acids. Trimming pared 2 bases from V and 9 bases from J, leaving 22 bases between. CDR3 loop: CSVENSMDYPGAQYF. CDR3 DNA sequence: TGCAGCGTTGAAAACTCGATGGACTACCCGGGGGCCCAGTACTTC.

This clonotype came up many times. V is TRBV6-1 and J is TRBJ1-5, with D possibly matching TRBD1 (6 bases). CDR3 length equals 17 residues. Germline V gene sequence: CDR1 MNHNS, CDR2 SASEGT. Trimming took 11 bases from V and 3 from J, leaving 26 bases between them. The CDR3 region is CAARPHQGQSNNQPQHF. The CDR3 nucleotides are TGTGCCGCTAGGCCCCATCAGGGGCAGTCTAACAATCAGCCCCAGCATTTT.

This clonotype was detected many times. The chain is built from TRBV12-3 or TRBV12-4 and TRBJ1-1; D ambiguous. Trimming stripped 3 bases from V and 4 bases from J, with 12 bases between. The CDR3 consists of 14 residues. The CDR3 loop is CASSFRPPGTEAFF. CDR3 coding DNA: TGTGCCAGCAGTTTTAGGCCGCCTGGCACTGAAGCTTTCTTT.

The rearrangement joins TRBV12-3 or TRBV12-4 to TRBJ1-1; 8 bases match TRBD1. The CDR3 spans 14 residues. J lost 7 bases, V lost 5 bases, and 9 bases had no gene match. CDR3 DNA sequence: TGTGCCAGCAGTCGGTCAGGGGGCTTCAGTGAAGCTTTCTTT. Amino acids: CASSRSGGFSEAFF.

This clonotype was seen only a few times. The rearrangement uses TRBV7-2 and TRBJ2-7, with TRBD2 identical over 9 bases. The germline CDR1 and CDR2 sequences are SGHTA and FQGNSA. The J segment lost 2 bases and the V segment lost 5 bases, leaving 7 bases of the junction unmatched. CDR3 length equals 15 residues. CDR3 nucleotides: TGTGCCAGCAGCCCTAGACTAGCGGCCCCCTACGAGCAGTACTTC. This sequence encodes CASSPRLAAPYEQYF.

This clonotype was seen a few times. The chain joins TRBV7-2 to TRBJ2-7, with D uncertain. This CDR3 is 15 amino acids long. Trimming left V 3 bases short and J 2 bases short, with 14 bases between. Germline CDR1 reads SGHTA; CDR2 reads FQGNSA. The CDR3 DNA sequence: TGTGCCAGCAGCTTTGGTAGCAGTGGTACCTACGAGCAGTACTTC. Its protein product is CASSFGSSGTYEQYF.

This clonotype was seen many times. V gene TRBV7-8 combines with J gene TRBJ1-4; TRBD1 matches at 7 bases. The junction had 4 bases not matched to a gene; V was cut back by 5 bases and J by 4 bases. The CDR3 spans 14 residues. CDR1 SGHVS and CDR2 FQNEAQ come from the germline V gene. Here the CDR3 reads CASSQGTDNEKLFF. CDR3 in DNA: TGTGCCAGCAGCCAAGGGACAGATAATGAAAAACTGTTTTTT.

The chain has TRBV6-2 or TRBV6-3 and TRBJ2-7; TRBD1 matches at 7 bases. This CDR3 has 16 residues. The germline V gene has CDR1 MNHEY and CDR2 SVGEGT. V gave up 6 bases and J gave up 0 bases; unmatched junction bases: 11. DNA of the CDR3: TGTGCCAGCAGCCAAGCGCCGGGGACAGTCTCCTACGAGCAGTACTTC. Translation: CASSQAPGTVSYEQYF.

Many counts were recorded for this clonotype. The rearrangement links TRBV7-3 to TRBJ2-1; 10 bases are shared with TRBD2. The V and J ends lost 4 bases and 8 bases, in that order; junction bases with no gene match: 17. CDR3 size: 18 residues. Germline-derived CDR1 and CDR2 are SGHTA and FQGTGA. This chain's CDR3 is CASSSLGRASGRLDEQFF. CDR3 nucleotides: TGTGCCAGCAGCTCCCTAGGAAGGGCTAGCGGGAGACTCGATGAGCAGTTCTTC.

The sample holds many counts of this clonotype. The chain uses TRBV7-2 and TRBJ1-2; D gene unclear. Trimming took 0 bases from V and 2 from J, leaving 7 bases between them. This CDR3 region has 14 residues. CDR1 is SGHTA and CDR2 is FQGNSA in the germline V gene. The CDR3 sequence is CASSLALGNYGYTF. The DNA of the CDR3 is TGTGCCAGCAGCTTAGCCCTCGGAAACTATGGCTACACCTTC.

This clonotype was detected a few times. This may arise from a read error, as a much more abundant clone is one base away. The CDR3, as DNA: TGTGCCAGCAGCTTAGAGGGGATCACAGATACGCAGTATTTT. Amino acids: CASSLEGITDTQYF. The chain joins TRBV11-2 to TRBJ2-3; D ambiguous. The CDR3 spans 14 residues. Germline-derived CDR1 and CDR2 are SGHAT and FQNNGV. Trimming stripped 0 bases from V and 2 bases from J, with 6 bases between. The complete variable domain, with remaining parts taken from reference TRBV11-2 and TRBJ2-3, reads EAGVAQSPRYKIIEKRQSVAFWCNPISGHATLYWYQQILGQGPKLLIQFQNNGVVDDSQLPKDRFSAERLKGVDSTLKIQPAKLEDSAVYLCASSLEGITDTQYFGPGTRLTVL.

This clonotype was detected a few times. This rearrangement joins TRBV20-1 to TRBJ1-5; D possibly corresponds to TRBD1 (5 bases). Per the germline V gene, CDR1 is DFQATT and CDR2 is SNEGSKA (reference sequence). The V gene lost 3 bases and the J gene lost 6 bases, with 15 bases spanning the gap. This CDR3 is built from 14 residues. The chain's CDR3 is CSASRGLGGQPQHF. In DNA form, the CDR3 reads TGCAGTGCTAGTCGCGGACTGGGGGGTCAGCCCCAGCATTTT.

The sample holds a few counts of this clonotype. This sequence joins TRBV5-1 and TRBJ2-1; D unclear. The CDR3 sequence is 16 residues long. Trimming stripped 4 bases from V and 2 bases from J, with 16 bases between. The germline V gene has CDR1 SGHRS and CDR2 YFSETQ. The CDR3 sequence is CASSPVQRAAYNEQFF. In nucleotides, the CDR3 is TGCGCCAGCAGCCCCGTCCAAAGGGCCGCCTACAATGAGCAGTTCTTC.

The chain employs TRBV20-1 and TRBJ2-5; 8 bases match TRBD2. The CDR3 covers 14 residues. Trimming at V came to 6 bases and at J to 0 bases, leaving 6 bases not matched to a gene. CDR1 is DFQATT, CDR2 SNEGSKA, per germline (reference sequence). The CDR3 bases are TGCAGTGCCACTAGCGGTTTCTACCAAGAGACCCAGTACTTC. Translating it yields CSATSGFYQETQYF.

This clonotype was seen at least ten times. V and J are TRBV12-3 or TRBV12-4 and TRBJ2-1, with no clear D. CDR3 length: 14 residues. V lost 0 bases and J lost 10, with 13 bases in between. Here the CDR3 DNA reads TGTGCCAGCAGTTTAGCTCGGCCAGTTGGGGAGCAGTTCTTC. It codes for CASSLARPVGEQFF.

A few counts support this clonotype. The CDR3 protein is CATSDLGGSRHNEQFF. For the CDR3, the DNA is TGTGCCACCAGTGATCTCGGGGGGAGTAGACACAATGAGCAGTTCTTC. The chain couples TRBV24-1 to TRBJ2-1, with 7 bases identical to TRBD2. The V gene's germline CDR1 is KGHDR and CDR2 SFDVKD. CDR3 length equals 16 residues. V lost 3 bases, J lost 5 bases, and 9 bases stayed unmatched.

The rearrangement links TRBV12-3 or TRBV12-4 to TRBJ2-7, with 15 bases identical to TRBD2. V shed 5 bases and J 3 bases; nucleotides not matched to a gene: 5. The CDR3 is 16 amino acids. The chain's CDR3 is CASSEGLAGGRYEQYF. The CDR3 DNA sequence: TGTGCCAGCAGTGAGGGACTAGCGGGGGGCCGCTACGAGCAGTACTTC.

V usage is TRBV10-3 and J usage is TRBJ2-1; 11 nucleotides match TRBD2. The germline gives CDR1 ENHRY, CDR2 SYGVKD. With V trimmed by 2 bases and J by 5 bases, 8 bases remained unmatched. CDR3 length: 17 amino acids. The CDR3 is CAISEPLAGGGNNEQFF. The CDR3 region has the DNA TGTGCCATCAGTGAGCCCCTAGCGGGAGGTGGAAACAATGAGCAGTTCTTC.

This clonotype was picked up a small number of times. The rearrangement uses TRBV7-6 and TRBJ1-5; D unresolved. Per the germline V gene, CDR1 is SGHVS and CDR2 is FNYEAQ. The CDR3 extends over 15 amino acids. The germline V and J ends were trimmed by 1 base and 7 bases, with 14 bases remaining between them. Here the CDR3 DNA reads TGTGCCAGCAGCTTAGTGCCGGGAATTTGGCAGCCCCAGCATTTT. Residues: CASSLVPGIWQPQHF.

The CDR3 sequence: CASSSWDRGDAYTF. The CDR3, as DNA: TGTGCCAGCAGTTCGTGGGACCGAGGAGATGCCTACACCTTC. The V call is TRBV27, the J call TRBJ1-2, with a weak D call TRBD1 (5 bases). Looked up from germline, CDR1 is MNHEY and CDR2 is SMNVEV (reference sequence). V dropped 4 bases and J dropped 10 bases, with 19 bases sitting between them. CDR3 length: 14 residues.